These T cell receptor beta chains were read from a single sample in a study of T cell responses to AZD1222 COVID-19 vaccine. Libraries were prepared by immunoSEQ multiplex PCR; TCRdb keeps only in-frame clonotypes and omits some of them. The table lists 75,000 to 95,000 clones, around 85% of them singletons. This specimen was peripheral blood, taken 28 days after the second AZD1222 dose. Source of these receptors: an adult who received the AZD1222 COVID-19 vaccine. CDR3s include the opening cysteine and the closing phenylalanine or tryptophan. Fields, in order: V gene, J gene, clone size, D gene, CDR3 DNA, CDR3 protein. A D gene is named only where the DNA matches it firmly. A row's size may be missing; if present it is once, few, many or a size class.

v_call: TRBV29-1
j_call: TRBJ1-1
clone_size: NA
d_call: NA
cdr3_nt: TGCAGCGTTGTGGTAGGGGCCAACACTGAAGCTTTCTTT
cdr3_aa: CSVVVGANTEAFF

v_call: TRBV7-9
j_call: TRBJ2-7
clone_size: few
d_call: NA
cdr3_nt: TGTGCCAGCAGCCTTCGGACGGCCTCCTACGAGCAGTACTTC
cdr3_aa: CASSLRTASYEQYF

v_call: TRBV10-2
j_call: TRBJ2-7
clone_size: NA
d_call: NA
cdr3_nt: TGCGCCAGCAAATTAACGTCCTCCTACGAGCAGTACTTC
cdr3_aa: CASKLTSSYEQYF

v_call: TRBV27
j_call: TRBJ2-2
clone_size: NA
d_call: NA
cdr3_nt: TGTGCCAGCAGTTTATCCTACACCGGGGAGCTGTTTTTT
cdr3_aa: CASSLSYTGELFF

v_call: TRBV7-2
j_call: TRBJ1-4
clone_size: NA
d_call: TRBD1
cdr3_nt: TGTGCCAGCAGCTTAGAACAGGGGGGTGAAAAACTGTTTTTT
cdr3_aa: CASSLEQGGEKLFF

v_call: TRBV7-3
j_call: TRBJ2-1
clone_size: NA
d_call: NA
cdr3_nt: TGTGCCAGCAGCTTAACAGGAGGGGCTACCTACAATGAGCAGTTCTTC
cdr3_aa: CASSLTGGATYNEQFF

v_call: TRBV7-9
j_call: TRBJ1-6
clone_size: NA
d_call: NA
cdr3_nt: TGTGCCAGCAGCTTGACGAATTCACCCCTCCACTTT
cdr3_aa: CASSLTNSPLHF

v_call: TRBV15
j_call: TRBJ2-1
clone_size: NA
d_call: TRBD2
cdr3_nt: TGTGCCACCAGCGGACTAGCGGGAGCCCTAACCTACAATGAGCAGTTCTTC
cdr3_aa: CATSGLAGALTYNEQFF

v_call: TRBV7-9
j_call: TRBJ2-1
clone_size: NA
d_call: NA
cdr3_nt: TGTGCCAGCAGCGGGGGTCCTGAGCAGTTCTTC
cdr3_aa: CASSGGPEQFF

v_call: TRBV6-5
j_call: TRBJ2-3
clone_size: NA
d_call: NA
cdr3_nt: TGTGCCGCCAGGGGGGAGGGCACAGATACGCAGTATTTT
cdr3_aa: CAARGEGTDTQYF

v_call: TRBV28
j_call: TRBJ2-5
clone_size: NA
d_call: TRBD2
cdr3_nt: TGTGCCAGCGGGGGGGTCCCGAGGGAGACCCAGTACTTC
cdr3_aa: CASGGVPRETQYF

v_call: TRBV5-5
j_call: TRBJ2-2
clone_size: NA
d_call: NA
cdr3_nt: TGTGCCAGCAGCCCCTTCGGGAGCGCCGGGGAGCTGTTTTTT
cdr3_aa: CASSPFGSAGELFF

v_call: TRBV7-2
j_call: TRBJ2-3
clone_size: NA
d_call: NA
cdr3_nt: TGTGCCAGCAGCCTCGGGGCGGATACGCAGTATTTT
cdr3_aa: CASSLGADTQYF

v_call: TRBV3-1/TRBV3-2
j_call: TRBJ2-7
clone_size: once
d_call: TRBD2
cdr3_nt: TGTGCCAGCAGCGTCAGACTAGCGGGGGCAGGGGAGCAGTACTTC
cdr3_aa: CASSVRLAGAGEQYF

v_call: TRBV16
j_call: TRBJ1-5
clone_size: once
d_call: TRBD1
cdr3_nt: TGTGCCAGCAGCCAATCCGACAGGGTTAAACAGCCCCAGCATTTT
cdr3_aa: CASSQSDRVKQPQHF

v_call: TRBV18
j_call: TRBJ2-5
clone_size: NA
d_call: NA
cdr3_nt: TGTGCCAGCTCAACTATTGCGCAAGAGACCCAGTACTTC
cdr3_aa: CASSTIAQETQYF

v_call: TRBV7-9
j_call: TRBJ1-1
clone_size: NA
d_call: TRBD1
cdr3_nt: TGTGCCAGCAAAGACAGGGGCCCGAACACTGAAGCTTTCTTT
cdr3_aa: CASKDRGPNTEAFF

v_call: TRBV18
j_call: TRBJ1-4
clone_size: NA
d_call: NA
cdr3_nt: TGTGCCAGCTCACCAGGGTTGCGCGAGGAAAAACTGTTTTTT
cdr3_aa: CASSPGLREEKLFF

v_call: TRBV5-1
j_call: TRBJ2-2
clone_size: NA
d_call: NA
cdr3_nt: TGCGCCAGCAGCTTTAGGGACACTAACACCGGGGAGCTGTTTTTT
cdr3_aa: CASSFRDTNTGELFF

v_call: TRBV29-1
j_call: TRBJ2-7
clone_size: NA
d_call: NA
cdr3_nt: TGCAGCGTTGAGGACGGCTCCTACGAGCAGTACTTC
cdr3_aa: CSVEDGSYEQYF

v_call: TRBV5-4
j_call: TRBJ2-6
clone_size: NA
d_call: NA
cdr3_nt: TGTGCCAGCAGCTCTCAACTAACAACGGGTGGGGCCAACGTCCTGACTTTC
cdr3_aa: CASSSQLTTGGANVLTF

v_call: TRBV7-3
j_call: TRBJ1-2
clone_size: NA
d_call: NA
cdr3_nt: TGTGCCAGCAGCTTAACCCTCAGTGACCCCCGGAGCTTGTTTGGGAACTATGGCTACACCTTC
cdr3_aa: CASSLTLSDPRSLFGNYGYTF

v_call: TRBV10-3
j_call: TRBJ1-4
clone_size: NA
d_call: TRBD1
cdr3_nt: TGTGCCATCAAGCCGACAGGGACTAATGAAAAACTGTTTTTT
cdr3_aa: CAIKPTGTNEKLFF

v_call: TRBV7-8
j_call: TRBJ1-2
clone_size: NA
d_call: TRBD1
cdr3_nt: TGTGCCAGCAGCTTAGCCCCAAGCAGGGGGCTTGACTATGGCTACACCTTC
cdr3_aa: CASSLAPSRGLDYGYTF

v_call: TRBV19
j_call: TRBJ2-7
clone_size: NA
d_call: NA
cdr3_nt: TGTGCCAGTAGTCAGACAGGCTACGAGCAGTACTTC
cdr3_aa: CASSQTGYEQYF

v_call: TRBV5-4
j_call: TRBJ2-1
clone_size: NA
d_call: TRBD2
cdr3_nt: TGTGCCAGCAGTCCGAGTCTGACTAGCGTAACCTACAATGAGCAGTTCTTC
cdr3_aa: CASSPSLTSVTYNEQFF

v_call: TRBV9
j_call: TRBJ1-3
clone_size: NA
d_call: TRBD1
cdr3_nt: TGTGCCAGCAGCGTAGCCGCCGGACAGGGCCGACTATATTTT
cdr3_aa: CASSVAAGQGRLYF

v_call: TRBV28
j_call: TRBJ1-4
clone_size: NA
d_call: TRBD1
cdr3_nt: TGTGCCAGCAGTTTAGACAGGGTCATTGAAAAACTGTTTTTT
cdr3_aa: CASSLDRVIEKLFF

v_call: TRBV7-6
j_call: TRBJ2-2
clone_size: NA
d_call: TRBD2
cdr3_nt: TGTGCCAGCAGCTTAGGGGCGGGAGCCACCGGGGAGCTGTTTTTT
cdr3_aa: CASSLGAGATGELFF

v_call: TRBV7-2
j_call: TRBJ2-7
clone_size: NA
d_call: TRBD2
cdr3_nt: TGTGCCAGCTCTAGCGGGAGGGTCCACGAGCAGTACTTC
cdr3_aa: CASSSGRVHEQYF

v_call: TRBV13
j_call: TRBJ1-3
clone_size: once
d_call: NA
cdr3_nt: TGTGCCAGCAGCTTGGGCACAGTCCCGGGTTGGAACACCATATATTTT
cdr3_aa: CASSLGTVPGWNTIYF

v_call: TRBV19
j_call: TRBJ2-4
clone_size: NA
d_call: NA
cdr3_nt: TGTGCCAGTAGTATAGTGGGGGAAGCCAAAAACATTCAGTACTTC
cdr3_aa: CASSIVGEAKNIQYF

v_call: TRBV19
j_call: TRBJ2-3
clone_size: NA
d_call: TRBD2
cdr3_nt: TGTGCCAGTAGTCTGGGACTAGCGGGTAGCACAGATACGCAGTATTTT
cdr3_aa: CASSLGLAGSTDTQYF

v_call: TRBV30
j_call: TRBJ1-2
clone_size: NA
d_call: NA
cdr3_nt: TGTGCCTGGAGACCCTTAACCGGGGGGCGCGGCTATGGCTACACCTTC
cdr3_aa: CAWRPLTGGRGYGYTF

v_call: TRBV6-5
j_call: TRBJ2-5
clone_size: few
d_call: TRBD2
cdr3_nt: TGTGCCAGCAGTTATATGGCGGGGGAAGAGACCCAGTACTTC
cdr3_aa: CASSYMAGEETQYF

v_call: TRBV6-1
j_call: TRBJ2-1
clone_size: NA
d_call: NA
cdr3_nt: TGTGCCAGCAGTGAAAGAATACAGGGCCACCAGTTCTTC
cdr3_aa: CASSERIQGHQFF

v_call: TRBV13
j_call: TRBJ2-3
clone_size: NA
d_call: NA
cdr3_nt: TGTGCCAGCAGTTGGGAGGCGGCTAGCGAACTCACAGATACGCAGTATTTT
cdr3_aa: CASSWEAASELTDTQYF

v_call: TRBV4-1
j_call: TRBJ1-1
clone_size: NA
d_call: TRBD1
cdr3_nt: TGCGCCAGCAGCCAAGCTAGGACAGGGAGGGCTTTCTTT
cdr3_aa: CASSQARTGRAFF

v_call: TRBV28
j_call: TRBJ2-7
clone_size: NA
d_call: TRBD2
cdr3_nt: TGTGCCAGCAGTCGCGGGAGGACCTACGAGCAGTACTTC
cdr3_aa: CASSRGRTYEQYF

v_call: TRBV7-8
j_call: TRBJ2-6
clone_size: few
d_call: NA
cdr3_nt: TGTGCCAGCAGCTTAGGAACACCAGGGGCCAACGTCCTGACTTTC
cdr3_aa: CASSLGTPGANVLTF

v_call: TRBV24-1
j_call: TRBJ2-3
clone_size: few
d_call: TRBD1
cdr3_nt: TGTGCCACCAGTGATCCGTCAGGGGGACGCCGTCATCGGGATACGCAGTATTTT
cdr3_aa: CATSDPSGGRRHRDTQYF

v_call: TRBV28
j_call: TRBJ2-5
clone_size: NA
d_call: TRBD2
cdr3_nt: TGTGCCAGCAGTTTACTAGGGACTAGCGGGTCTCTGAGGTACTTC
cdr3_aa: CASSLLGTSGSLRYF

v_call: TRBV29-1
j_call: TRBJ2-7
clone_size: NA
d_call: NA
cdr3_nt: TGCAGCGTTGAGGTCAGAATCTACGAGCAGTACTTC
cdr3_aa: CSVEVRIYEQYF

v_call: TRBV4-2
j_call: TRBJ1-5
clone_size: NA
d_call: NA
cdr3_nt: TGTGCCAGCAGCCAAGATAGCGGGAATCAGCCCCAGCATTTT
cdr3_aa: CASSQDSGNQPQHF

v_call: TRBV29-1
j_call: TRBJ2-2
clone_size: once
d_call: NA
cdr3_nt: TGCAGCGTTCGGGGGGCAGGGGTCACCGGGGAGCTGTTTTTT
cdr3_aa: CSVRGAGVTGELFF

v_call: TRBV6-5
j_call: TRBJ1-6
clone_size: NA
d_call: TRBD1
cdr3_nt: TGTGCCAGCTGGCGGCAGGGGGGTTCACCCCTCCACTTT
cdr3_aa: CASWRQGGSPLHF

v_call: TRBV10-3
j_call: TRBJ2-1
clone_size: NA
d_call: TRBD2
cdr3_nt: TGTGCCATCAGTGAGTTGGATAGCGGGTTAGGGTACAATGAGCAGTTCTTC
cdr3_aa: CAISELDSGLGYNEQFF

v_call: TRBV19
j_call: TRBJ1-2
clone_size: NA
d_call: TRBD1
cdr3_nt: TGTGCCAGTAGTATACTCACAGGGGACTATGGCTACACCTTC
cdr3_aa: CASSILTGDYGYTF

v_call: TRBV5-1
j_call: TRBJ1-3
clone_size: once
d_call: NA
cdr3_nt: TGCGCCAGCAGCTTGGTAAAGCTCCGGACAGTCCCTGGAAACACCATATATTTT
cdr3_aa: CASSLVKLRTVPGNTIYF

v_call: TRBV2
j_call: TRBJ2-5
clone_size: NA
d_call: NA
cdr3_nt: TGTGCCGCGGTTGGGAGGCCCTCTCAAGAGACCCAGTACTTC
cdr3_aa: CAAVGRPSQETQYF

v_call: TRBV4-2
j_call: TRBJ1-2
clone_size: NA
d_call: TRBD1
cdr3_nt: TGTGCCAGCAGCCAACCAGGGGGCTTATGGTATGGCTACACCTTC
cdr3_aa: CASSQPGGLWYGYTF

v_call: TRBV5-6
j_call: TRBJ1-2
clone_size: NA
d_call: NA
cdr3_nt: TGTGCCAGCAGCCAGGCGGCCCAGGGGAACTATGGCTACACCTTC
cdr3_aa: CASSQAAQGNYGYTF

v_call: TRBV5-1
j_call: TRBJ2-1
clone_size: NA
d_call: NA
cdr3_nt: TGCGCCAGCAGCTTGGAGGGGCCTAGGCATGGCGCTGAGCAGTTCTTC
cdr3_aa: CASSLEGPRHGAEQFF

v_call: TRBV4-3
j_call: TRBJ1-4
clone_size: NA
d_call: NA
cdr3_nt: TGCGCCAGCAGCCAAGATTTCCCCCAGGCCGCAAATGAAAAACTGTTTTTT
cdr3_aa: CASSQDFPQAANEKLFF

v_call: TRBV4-3
j_call: TRBJ2-5
clone_size: NA
d_call: TRBD2
cdr3_nt: TGCGCCAGCAGCCAAAGCGGGAGCGGGGAGACCCAGTACTTC
cdr3_aa: CASSQSGSGETQYF

v_call: TRBV5-6
j_call: TRBJ2-7
clone_size: NA
d_call: NA
cdr3_nt: TGTGCCAGCAGCTTGCTATGCGAGCAGTACTTC
cdr3_aa: CASSLLCEQYF

v_call: TRBV5-1
j_call: TRBJ2-5
clone_size: few
d_call: NA
cdr3_nt: TGCGCCAGCAGCCAGCAGCAAGAGACCCAGTACTTC
cdr3_aa: CASSQQQETQYF